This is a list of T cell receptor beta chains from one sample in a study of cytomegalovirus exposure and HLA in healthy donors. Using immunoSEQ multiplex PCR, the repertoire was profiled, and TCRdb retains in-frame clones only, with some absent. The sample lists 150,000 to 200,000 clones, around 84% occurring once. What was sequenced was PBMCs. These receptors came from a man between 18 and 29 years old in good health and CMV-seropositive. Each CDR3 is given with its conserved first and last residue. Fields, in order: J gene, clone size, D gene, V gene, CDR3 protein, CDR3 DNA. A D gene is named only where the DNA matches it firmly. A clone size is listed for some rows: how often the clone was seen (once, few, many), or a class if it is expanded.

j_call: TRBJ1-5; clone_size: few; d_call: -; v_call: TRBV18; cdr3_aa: CASSPNEGVGGNQPQHF; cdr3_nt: TGTGCCAGCTCACCGAATGAGGGGGTAGGGGGCAATCAGCCCCAGCATTTT
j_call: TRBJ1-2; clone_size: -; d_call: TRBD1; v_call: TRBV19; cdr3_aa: CASSGQVHYGYTF; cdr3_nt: TGTGCCAGTAGTGGACAGGTCCACTATGGCTACACCTTC
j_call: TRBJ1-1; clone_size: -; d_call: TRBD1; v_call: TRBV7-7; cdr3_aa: CASSSTGAMNTEAFF; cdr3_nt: TGTGCTAGCAGCTCGACAGGGGCTATGAACACTGAAGCTTTCTTT
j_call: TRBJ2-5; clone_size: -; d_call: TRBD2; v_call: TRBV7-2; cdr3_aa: CASSLGRLAGGPTETQYF; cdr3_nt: TGTGCCAGCAGCTTAGGTCGGCTAGCGGGGGGGCCAACAGAGACCCAGTACTTC
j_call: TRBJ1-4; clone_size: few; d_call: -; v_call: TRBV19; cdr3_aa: CASSIPGKNEKLFF; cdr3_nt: TGTGCCAGTAGTATCCCAGGGAAAAACGAAAAACTGTTTTTT
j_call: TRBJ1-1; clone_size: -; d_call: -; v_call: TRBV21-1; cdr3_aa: CASSKALGRAWGEAFF; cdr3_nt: TGTGCCAGCAGCAAAGCCCTGGGGAGGGCTTGGGGGGAAGCTTTCTTT
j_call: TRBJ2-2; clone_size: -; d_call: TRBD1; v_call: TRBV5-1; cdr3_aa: CASSPRDRGSDTGELFF; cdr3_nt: TGCGCCAGCAGCCCGAGGGACAGGGGTTCGGACACCGGGGAGCTGTTTTTT
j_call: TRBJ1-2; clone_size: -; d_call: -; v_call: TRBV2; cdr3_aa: CATSRAKVGGYTF; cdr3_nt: TGTGCCACTTCGCGGGCCAAGGTCGGTGGCTACACCTTC
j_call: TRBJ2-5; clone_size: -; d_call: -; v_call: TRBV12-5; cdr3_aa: CASGLAWGETQYF; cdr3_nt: TGTGCTAGTGGACTAGCATGGGGAGAGACCCAGTACTTC
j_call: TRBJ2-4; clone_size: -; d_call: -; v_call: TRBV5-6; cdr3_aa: CASSSTFSKNIQYF; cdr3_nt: TGTGCCAGCAGCTCGACTTTTTCTAAAAACATTCAGTACTTC
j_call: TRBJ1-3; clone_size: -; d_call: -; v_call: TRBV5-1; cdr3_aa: CASSFGLMEQGTGNTIYF; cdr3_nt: TGCGCCAGCAGCTTTGGATTAATGGAACAGGGAACTGGAAACACCATATATTTT
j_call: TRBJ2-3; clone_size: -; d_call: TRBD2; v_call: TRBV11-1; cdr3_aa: CASSLSLAGLYGTQYF; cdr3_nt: TGTGCCAGCAGCTTATCTCTAGCGGGTTTGTACGGTACGCAGTATTTT
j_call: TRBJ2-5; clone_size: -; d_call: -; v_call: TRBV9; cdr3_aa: CASSSWEEETQYF; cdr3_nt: TGTGCCAGCAGCTCCTGGGAGGAGGAGACCCAGTACTTC
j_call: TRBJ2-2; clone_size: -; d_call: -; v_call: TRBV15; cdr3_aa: CATSRELGGGTGELFF; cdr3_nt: TGTGCCACCAGCAGAGAGTTAGGGGGTGGAACCGGGGAGCTGTTTTTT